This T cell receptor (beta chain) appears in the sequencing data of a study of cytomegalovirus exposure and HLA in healthy donors. About the study: As an earlier analysis found, about 190 million T cells yielded fewer than 130 million unique TCR beta sequences.

Details on this clone: Its antigen is not known.

The CDR3 spans 15 residues. The trim removed 9 bases at V and 2 bases at J, leaving 5 bases unmatched. From germline, CDR1 is MDHEN and CDR2 SYDVKM. Primers for the PCR totalled 60 Vbeta and 13 Jbeta. In the study's own analysis: Approximately 78 million unique TCR beta chains, about 11 million of them shared, were counted by a later analysis. Clones were read by immunoSEQ multiplex PCR, and TCRdb kept only the in-frame ones, dropping some. V and J calls and clone size are copied from that table; D and trimming were computed from the DNA. Among 150,000 to 200,000 clones listed, more than 65% were seen once. General study findings and limits: Clonal expansion, a later analysis showed, was greater in HLA-associated TCR beta chains than in equally common others.

The source is a woman between 50 and 59 years old in good health and CMV-seronegative. The chain is built from TRBV28 and TRBJ2-3; 13 nucleotides match TRBD2. Material for sequencing was PBMCs. The CDR3 here is CASLLAGGPTDTQYF. The CDR3 nucleotides are TGTGCCAGTCTACTAGCGGGGGGGCCCACAGATACGCAGTATTTT.